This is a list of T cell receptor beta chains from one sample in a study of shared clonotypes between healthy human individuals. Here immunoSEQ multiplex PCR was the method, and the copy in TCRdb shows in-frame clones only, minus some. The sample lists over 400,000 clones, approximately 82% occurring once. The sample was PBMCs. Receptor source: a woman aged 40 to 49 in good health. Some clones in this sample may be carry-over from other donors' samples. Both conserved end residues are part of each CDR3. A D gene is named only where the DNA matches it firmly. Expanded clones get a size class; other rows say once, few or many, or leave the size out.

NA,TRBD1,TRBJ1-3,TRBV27,TGTGCCAGCAGTTTAGGCAGGGGGTTAGGAAACACCATATATTTT,CASSLGRGLGNTIYF
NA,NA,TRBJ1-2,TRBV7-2,TGTGCCAGCAGCTTGGGCACGGGACAACGGGCGGGAGGCTACACCTTC,CASSLGTGQRAGGYTF
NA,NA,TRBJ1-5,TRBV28,TGTGCCAGCAGTCTTTCCCAGGTGGGTTCCTGGGGTTATCGGGGGTCTCAGCCCCAGCATTTT,CASSLSQVGSWGYRGSQPQHF
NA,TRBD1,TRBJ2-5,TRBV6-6,TGTGCCAGCAACCCCCGGGACAGGGGTATAGAGACCCAGTACTTC,CASNPRDRGIETQYF
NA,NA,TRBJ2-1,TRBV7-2,TGTGCCAGCAGCTTAAAATATGAGCAGTTCTTC,CASSLKYEQFF
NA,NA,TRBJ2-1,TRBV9,TGTGCCAGCAGTGGGACCAGTTACAATGAGCAGTTCTTC,CASSGTSYNEQFF
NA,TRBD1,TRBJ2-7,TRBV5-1,TGCGCCAGCAGCCTCGGACAGGTCGGTTTATACGAGCAGTACTTC,CASSLGQVGLYEQYF
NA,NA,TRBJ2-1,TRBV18,TGTGCCAGCTCACCTAGAGGGGGGACAAACTACAATGAGCAGTTCTTC,CASSPRGGTNYNEQFF
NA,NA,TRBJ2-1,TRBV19,TGTGCCAGTACTACGACCGGGAGCTATGAGCAGTTCTTC,CASTTTGSYEQFF
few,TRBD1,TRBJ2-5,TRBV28,TGTGCCAGCAGTCCAGGGGGCTTGCGGGAGACCCAGTACTTC,CASSPGGLRETQYF
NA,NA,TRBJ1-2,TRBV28,TGTGCCAGCAGGGAGAACTATGGCTACACCTTC,CASRENYGYTF
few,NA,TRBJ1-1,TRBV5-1,TGCGCCAGCAGCTTACCGGGGGCTAATGCTGAAGCTTTCTTT,CASSLPGANAEAFF
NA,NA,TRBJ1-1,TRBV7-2,TGTGCCAGCAGCCACTTGTTCGGGGGGTCAAACACTGAAGCTTTCTTT,CASSHLFGGSNTEAFF
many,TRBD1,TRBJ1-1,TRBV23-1,TGCGCCAGCAGCCCACAGGGGAGGTACACTGAAGCTTTCTTT,CASSPQGRYTEAFF
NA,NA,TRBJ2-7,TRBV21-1,TGTGCCAGCAGCATAAACCCCATCTACGAGCAGTACTTC,CASSINPIYEQYF
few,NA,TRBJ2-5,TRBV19,TGTGCCAGTAGTATGACGGTACAAGAGACCCAGTACTTC,CASSMTVQETQYF
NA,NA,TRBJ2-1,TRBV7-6,TGTGCCAGCAGCTTTTGGTCGGGTGAGCAGTTCTTC,CASSFWSGEQFF
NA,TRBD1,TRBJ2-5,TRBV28,TGTGCCAGCAGTTTTACAGGGGGCGGGGAGACCCAGTACTTC,CASSFTGGGETQYF
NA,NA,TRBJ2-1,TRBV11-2,TGTGCCAGCAGCTTTGGGGCCTCAGGGAATGAGCAGTTCTTC,CASSFGASGNEQFF
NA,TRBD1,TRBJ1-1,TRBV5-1,TGCGCCAGCAGCACCCAGACAGGGGTCACTGAAGCTTTCTTT,CASSTQTGVTEAFF
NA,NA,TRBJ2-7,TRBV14,TGTGCCAGCAGCCAATACGACGCTTCGCAGTACTTC,CASSQYDASQYF
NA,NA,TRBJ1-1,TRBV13,TGTGCCAGCAGCTTAGGCAGAAGTCCCTACCTCAACACTGAAGCTTTCTTT,CASSLGRSPYLNTEAFF
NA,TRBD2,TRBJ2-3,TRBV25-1,TGTGCCAGCAGCGGGAGGACAGATACGCAGTATTTT,CASSGRTDTQYF
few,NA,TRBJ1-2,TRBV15,TGTGCCACCAGCAGAGATCGGGCAGGCTCGACCCATGGCTACACCTTC,CATSRDRAGSTHGYTF
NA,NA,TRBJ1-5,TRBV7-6,TGTGCCAGCAGCCCCGCCGCCCGCAATCAGCCCCAGCATTTT,CASSPAARNQPQHF
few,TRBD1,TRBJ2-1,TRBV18,TGTGCCAGCTCACCAATACTGGGGACAGGGGGCCCTGAGCAGTTCTTC,CASSPILGTGGPEQFF
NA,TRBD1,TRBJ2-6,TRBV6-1,TGTGCCAGCAGTGAATACAGGGGGGTTGGGGCCAACGTCCTGACTTTC,CASSEYRGVGANVLTF
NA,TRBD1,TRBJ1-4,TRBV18,TGTGCCAGCTCACCGAATCAGGGGGCGGATGAAAAACTGTTTTTT,CASSPNQGADEKLFF
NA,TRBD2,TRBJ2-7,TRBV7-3,TGTGCCAGCAGCTATAAACCGGGACTAGCGATTCACGAGCAGTACTTC,CASSYKPGLAIHEQYF
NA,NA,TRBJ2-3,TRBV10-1,TGCGCCAGCAGTTCCTCAGGGACAGATACGCAGTATTTT,CASSSSGTDTQYF
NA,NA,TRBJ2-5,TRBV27,TGTGCCAGCAGTCGATTGACAGGCACGGGGGAGACCCAGTACTTC,CASSRLTGTGETQYF
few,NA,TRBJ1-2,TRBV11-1,TGTGCCAGCAGCCCCGGGGGCAGCTATGGCTACACCTTC,CASSPGGSYGYTF
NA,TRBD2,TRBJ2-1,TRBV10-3,TGTGCCATCAGCCCTAGCGGGAGGAACTACAATGAGCAGTTCTTC,CAISPSGRNYNEQFF
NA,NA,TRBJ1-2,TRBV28,TGTGCCAGCAGTGATCCAGCTCGGTATGGCTACACCTTC,CASSDPARYGYTF
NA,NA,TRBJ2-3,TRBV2,TGTGCCAGCAGTGTGAGGTCAGGGGTGTCAGATACGCAGTATTTT,CASSVRSGVSDTQYF
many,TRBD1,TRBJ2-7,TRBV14,TGTGCCAGCAGCCAAGAGGGACAGGGGAGCTCCTACGAGCAGTACTTC,CASSQEGQGSSYEQYF
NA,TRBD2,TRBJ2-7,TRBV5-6,TGTGCCAGCAGTTATGAGCGGGAGGGCCACGAGCAGTACTTC,CASSYEREGHEQYF